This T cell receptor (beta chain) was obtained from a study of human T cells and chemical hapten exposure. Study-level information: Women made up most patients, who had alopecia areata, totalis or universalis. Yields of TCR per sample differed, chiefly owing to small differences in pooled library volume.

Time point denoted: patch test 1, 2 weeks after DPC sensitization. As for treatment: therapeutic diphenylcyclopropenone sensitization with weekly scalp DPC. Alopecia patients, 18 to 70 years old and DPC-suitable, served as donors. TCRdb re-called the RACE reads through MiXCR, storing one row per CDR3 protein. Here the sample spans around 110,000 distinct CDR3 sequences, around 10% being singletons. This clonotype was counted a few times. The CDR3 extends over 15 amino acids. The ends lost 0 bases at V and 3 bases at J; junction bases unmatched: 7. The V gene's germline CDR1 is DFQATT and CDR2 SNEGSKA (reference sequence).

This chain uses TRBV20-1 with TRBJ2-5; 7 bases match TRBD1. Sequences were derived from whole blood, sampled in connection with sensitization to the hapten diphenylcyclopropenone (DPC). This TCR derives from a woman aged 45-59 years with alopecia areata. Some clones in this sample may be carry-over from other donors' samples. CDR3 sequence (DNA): TGCAGTGCTAGAGATGATGCCAGGGGGAAAGAGACCCAGTACTTC. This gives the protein CSARDDARGKETQYF.